The source of this TCR beta chain is a study of blood T cell repertoires in COVID-19. Original analysis: Reference gene primer amplification gave nucleated cell count estimates. Data came from immunoSEQ multiplex PCR; TCRdb stores just in-frame clones and leaves some out. The DNA gave D and trimming, while V, J and clone size come from that table. The sample consists of more than 300,000 clones, approximately 88% of them appearing once. The germline V gene encodes CDR1 SGHKS and CDR2 YYEKEE (reference sequence). V gave up 2 bases and J gave up 9 bases, with 12 bases separating them. There are 14 residues in the CDR3. This clone appeared a few times.

This chain uses TRBV5-5 with TRBJ1-6; D perhaps matches TRBD1 (5 bases). The sequence was obtained from a woman aged 25 to 39 with COVID-19, enrolled during active disease. The source material was peripheral blood. CDR3 in amino acids: CASSFQGTSSPLHF. The CDR3 nucleotides are TGTGCCAGCAGCTTCCAGGGCACGAGTTCACCCCTCCACTTT. Together with reference TRBV5-5 and TRBJ1-6, the CDR3 gives the full variable domain: DAGVTQSPTHLIKTRGQQVTLRCSPISGHKSVSWYQQVLGQGPQFIFQYYEKEERGRGNFPDRFSARQFPNYSSELNVNALLLGDSALYLCASSFQGTSSPLHFGNGTRLTVT.